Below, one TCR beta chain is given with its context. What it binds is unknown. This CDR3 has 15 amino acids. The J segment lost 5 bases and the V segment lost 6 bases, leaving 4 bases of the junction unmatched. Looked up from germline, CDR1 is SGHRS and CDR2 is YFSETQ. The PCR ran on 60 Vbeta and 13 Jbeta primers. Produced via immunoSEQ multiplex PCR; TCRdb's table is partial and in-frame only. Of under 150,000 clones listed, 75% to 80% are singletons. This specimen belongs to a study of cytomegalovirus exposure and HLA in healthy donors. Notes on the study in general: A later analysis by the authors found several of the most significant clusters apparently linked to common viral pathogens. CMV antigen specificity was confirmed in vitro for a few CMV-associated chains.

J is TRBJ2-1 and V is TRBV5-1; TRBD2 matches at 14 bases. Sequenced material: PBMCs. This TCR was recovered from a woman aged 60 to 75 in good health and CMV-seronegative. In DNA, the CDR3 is TGCGCCAGCAATCGGGGACTAGCGGGAGACAATGAGCAGTTCTTC. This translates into CASNRGLAGDNEQFF. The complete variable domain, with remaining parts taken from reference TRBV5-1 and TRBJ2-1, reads KAGVTQTPRYLIKTRGQQVTLSCSPISGHRSVSWYQQTPGQGLQFLFEYFSETQRNKGNFPGRFSGRQFSNSRSEMNVSTLELGDSALYLCASNRGLAGDNEQFFGPGTRLTVL.